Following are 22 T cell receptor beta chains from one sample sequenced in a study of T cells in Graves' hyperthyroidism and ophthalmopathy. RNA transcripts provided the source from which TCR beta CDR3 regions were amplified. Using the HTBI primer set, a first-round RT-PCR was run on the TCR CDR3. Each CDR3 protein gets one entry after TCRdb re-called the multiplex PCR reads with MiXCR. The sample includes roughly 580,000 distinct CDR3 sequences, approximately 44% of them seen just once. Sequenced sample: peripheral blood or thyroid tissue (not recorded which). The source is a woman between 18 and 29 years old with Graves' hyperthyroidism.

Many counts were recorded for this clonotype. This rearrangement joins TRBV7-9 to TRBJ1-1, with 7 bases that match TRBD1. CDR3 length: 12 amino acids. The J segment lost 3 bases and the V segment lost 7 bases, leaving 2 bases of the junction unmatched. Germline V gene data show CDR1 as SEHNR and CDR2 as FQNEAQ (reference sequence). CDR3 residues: CASTRGDTEAFF. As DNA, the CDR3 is TGTGCCAGCACCAGGGGGGACACTGAAGCTTTCTTT.

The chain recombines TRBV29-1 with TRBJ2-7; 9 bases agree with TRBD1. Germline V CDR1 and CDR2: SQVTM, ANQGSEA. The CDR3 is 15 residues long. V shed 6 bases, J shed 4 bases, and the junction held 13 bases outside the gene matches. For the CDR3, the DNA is TGCAGCGTACTACCCGGGGACAGGGACTCGTACGAGCAGTACTTC. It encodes CSVLPGDRDSYEQYF.

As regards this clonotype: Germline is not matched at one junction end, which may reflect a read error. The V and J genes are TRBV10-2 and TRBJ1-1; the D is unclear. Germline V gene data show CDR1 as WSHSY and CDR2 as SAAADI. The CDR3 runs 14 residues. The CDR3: CASSLQTRDTEAFF. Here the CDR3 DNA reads TGTGCCAGCAGCCTTCAAACCCGGGACACTGAAGCTTTCTTT.

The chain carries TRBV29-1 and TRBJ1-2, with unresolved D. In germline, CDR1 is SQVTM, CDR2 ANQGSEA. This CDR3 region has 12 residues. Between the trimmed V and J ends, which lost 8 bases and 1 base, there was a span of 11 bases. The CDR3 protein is CSTTGSNYGYTF. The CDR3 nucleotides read TGCAGCACGACTGGCAGTAACTATGGCTACACCTTC.

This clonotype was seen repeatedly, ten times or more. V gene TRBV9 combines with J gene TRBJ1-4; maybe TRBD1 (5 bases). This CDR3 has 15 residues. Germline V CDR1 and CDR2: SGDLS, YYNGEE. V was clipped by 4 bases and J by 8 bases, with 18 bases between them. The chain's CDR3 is CASSPGRGLAEKLFF. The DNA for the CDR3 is TGTGCCAGCAGCCCAGGGCGAGGGTTAGCGGAAAAACTGTTTTTT. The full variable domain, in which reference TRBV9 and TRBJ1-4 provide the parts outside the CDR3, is DSGVTQTPKHLITATGQRVTLRCSPRSGDLSVYWYQQSLDQGLQFLIQYYNGEERAKGNILERFSAQQFPDLHSELNLSSLELGDSALYFCASSPGRGLAEKLFFGSGTQLSVL.

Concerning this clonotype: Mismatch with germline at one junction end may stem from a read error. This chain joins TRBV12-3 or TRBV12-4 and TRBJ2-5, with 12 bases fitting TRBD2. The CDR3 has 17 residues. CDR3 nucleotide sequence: TGTGCCATCAGTTACCGTACTAGCGGGAGGTACCAAGAGACCCAGTACTTC. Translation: CAISYRTSGRYQETQYF.

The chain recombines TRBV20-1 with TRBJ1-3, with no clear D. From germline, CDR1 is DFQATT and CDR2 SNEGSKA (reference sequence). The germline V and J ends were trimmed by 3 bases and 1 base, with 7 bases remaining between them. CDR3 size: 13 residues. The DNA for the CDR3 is TGCAGTGCTAGTGTAGGATCTGGAAACACCATATATTTT. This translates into CSASVGSGNTIYF.

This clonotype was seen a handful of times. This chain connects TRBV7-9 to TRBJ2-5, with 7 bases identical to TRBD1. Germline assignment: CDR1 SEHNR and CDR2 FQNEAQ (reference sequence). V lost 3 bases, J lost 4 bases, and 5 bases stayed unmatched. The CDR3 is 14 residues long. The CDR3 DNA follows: TGTGCCAGCAGCTTTAAACAGGGGATAGAGACCCAGTACTTC. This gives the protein CASSFKQGIETQYF.

The CDR3 coding sequence is TGTGCCAGCAGTTACCCCTTCTCTGGAAACACCATATATTTT. Residues: CASSYPFSGNTIYF. The gene calls are TRBV6-8 and TRBJ1-3; D unresolved. The CDR3 sequence is 14 residues long. Trimming cost V 2 bases and J 0 bases, with 5 bases left between them. Germline values: CDR1 MNHGY, CDR2 SAAAGT.

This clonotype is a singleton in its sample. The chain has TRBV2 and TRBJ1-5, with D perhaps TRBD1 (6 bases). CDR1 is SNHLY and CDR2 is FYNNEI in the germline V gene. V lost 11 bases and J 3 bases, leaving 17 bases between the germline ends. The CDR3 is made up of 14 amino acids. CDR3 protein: CASHATGSNQPQHF. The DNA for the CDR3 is TGTGCCTCACACGCTACAGGGTCCAATCAGCCCCAGCATTTT.

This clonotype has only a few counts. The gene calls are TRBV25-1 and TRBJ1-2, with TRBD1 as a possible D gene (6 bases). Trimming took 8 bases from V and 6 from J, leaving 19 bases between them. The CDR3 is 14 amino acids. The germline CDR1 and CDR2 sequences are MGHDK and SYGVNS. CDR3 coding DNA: TGTGCCAGCTATGAGCCCGGACAGAGGAATGGCTACACCTTC. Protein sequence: CASYEPGQRNGYTF.

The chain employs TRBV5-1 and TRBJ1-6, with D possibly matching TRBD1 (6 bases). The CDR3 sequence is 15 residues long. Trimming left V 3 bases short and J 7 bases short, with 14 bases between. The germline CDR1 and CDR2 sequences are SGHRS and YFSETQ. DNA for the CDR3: TGCGCCAGCAGCTGGGTAGGGGGAGAGAATTCACCCCTCCACTTT. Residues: CASSWVGGENSPLHF.

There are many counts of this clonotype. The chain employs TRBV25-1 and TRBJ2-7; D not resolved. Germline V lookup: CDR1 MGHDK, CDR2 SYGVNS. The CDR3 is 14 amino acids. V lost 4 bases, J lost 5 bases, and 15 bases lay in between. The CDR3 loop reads CASSATESPDEQYF. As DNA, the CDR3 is TGTGCCAGCAGTGCCACAGAGTCCCCGGACGAGCAGTACTTC.

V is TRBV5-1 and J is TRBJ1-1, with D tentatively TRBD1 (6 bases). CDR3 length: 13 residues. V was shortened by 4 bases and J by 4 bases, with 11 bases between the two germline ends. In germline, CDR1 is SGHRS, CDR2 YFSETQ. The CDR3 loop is CASSQTGSTEAFF. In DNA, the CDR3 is TGCGCCAGCAGCCAAACAGGGAGCACTGAAGCTTTCTTT.

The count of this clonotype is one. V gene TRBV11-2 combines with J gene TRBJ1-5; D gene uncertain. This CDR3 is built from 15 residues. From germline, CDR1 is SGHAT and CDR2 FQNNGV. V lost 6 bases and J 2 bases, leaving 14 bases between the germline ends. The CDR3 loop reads CASSYEGMGNQPQHF. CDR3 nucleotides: TGTGCCAGCAGTTACGAGGGAATGGGCAATCAGCCCCAGCATTTT.

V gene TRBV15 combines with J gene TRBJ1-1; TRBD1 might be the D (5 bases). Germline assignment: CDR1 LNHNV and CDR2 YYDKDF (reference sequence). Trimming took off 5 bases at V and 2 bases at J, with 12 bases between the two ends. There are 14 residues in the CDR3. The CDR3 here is CATSVDSTNTEAFF. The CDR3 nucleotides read TGTGCCACCAGCGTTGACAGCACCAACACTGAAGCTTTCTTT.

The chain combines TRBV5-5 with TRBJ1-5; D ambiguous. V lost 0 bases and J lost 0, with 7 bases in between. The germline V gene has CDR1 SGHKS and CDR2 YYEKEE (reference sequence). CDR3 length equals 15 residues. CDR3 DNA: TGTGCCAGCAGCTTGGACAGTGGTAGCAATCAGCCCCAGCATTTT. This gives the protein CASSLDSGSNQPQHF.

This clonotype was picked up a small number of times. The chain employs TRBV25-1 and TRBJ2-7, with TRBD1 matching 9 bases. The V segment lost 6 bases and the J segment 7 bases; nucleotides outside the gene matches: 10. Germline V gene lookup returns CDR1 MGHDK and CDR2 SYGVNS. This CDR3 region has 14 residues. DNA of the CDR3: TGTGCCAGCAGCCAAGGGACAGGGCTACGAGAGCAGTACTTC. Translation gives CASSQGTGLREQYF.

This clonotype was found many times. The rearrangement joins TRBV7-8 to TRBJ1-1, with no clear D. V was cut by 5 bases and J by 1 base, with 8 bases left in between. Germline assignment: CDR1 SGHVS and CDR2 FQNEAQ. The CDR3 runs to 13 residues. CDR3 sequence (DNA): TGTGCCAGCAGCCGAACAGAGAACACTGAAGCTTTCTTT. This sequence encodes CASSRTENTEAFF.

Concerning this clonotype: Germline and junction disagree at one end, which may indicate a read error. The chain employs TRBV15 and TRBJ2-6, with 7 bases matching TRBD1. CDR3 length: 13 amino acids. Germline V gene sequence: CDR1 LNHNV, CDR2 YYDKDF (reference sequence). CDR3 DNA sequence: TGTGCCACCAGCGTAAAGGGGGCGAACACTGAAGCTTTC. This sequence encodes CATSVKGANTEAF.

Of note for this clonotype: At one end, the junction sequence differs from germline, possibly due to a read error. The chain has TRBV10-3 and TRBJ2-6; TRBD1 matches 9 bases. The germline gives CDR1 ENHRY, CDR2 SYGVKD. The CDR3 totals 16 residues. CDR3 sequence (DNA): TGTGCCAGCAGTGCTAGGGACAGGGCTGGGGCCAACGTCCTGACTTTC. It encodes CASSARDRAGANVLTF.

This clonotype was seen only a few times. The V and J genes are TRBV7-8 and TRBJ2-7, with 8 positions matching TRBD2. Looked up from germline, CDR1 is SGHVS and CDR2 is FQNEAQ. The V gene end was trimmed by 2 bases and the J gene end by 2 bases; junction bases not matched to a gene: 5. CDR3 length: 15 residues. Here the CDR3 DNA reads TGTGCCAGCAGCTTAAAGAGCGGGAGAGCCTACGAGCAGTACTTC. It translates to CASSLKSGRAYEQYF.